This T cell receptor (beta chain) emerged from a study of cytomegalovirus exposure and HLA in healthy donors. Study-wide results and caveats: Donors belonging to an Asian-associated ancestry cluster reportedly showed fewer N-insertions in productive TCRs than the approximately 640-donor mean, according to what a later analysis found. TCR beta chains associated with HLA were, in a later analysis, more clonally expanded than equally common others. In a later analysis, CMV-associated beta chains were mostly HLA-associated, it appeared. Later on, an analysis tied around 17,000 TCR beta sequences to HLA alleles at 0.05 false discovery rate.

Note on this clone: Its antigen is unidentified.

The PCR used 60 Vbeta and 13 Jbeta primers. Here immunoSEQ multiplex PCR was the method, and the copy in TCRdb shows in-frame clones only, minus some. Among approximately 140,000 clones listed, approximately 79% were seen once. Looked up from germline, CDR1 is SGHDT and CDR2 is YYEEEE. The CDR3 has 13 residues. V was shortened by 0 bases and J by 6 bases, with 9 bases between the two germline ends. The sequenced sample was PBMCs. This TCR derives from a woman in her 40s in good health and CMV-seropositive. This sequence joins TRBV5-6 and TRBJ1-1; a possible D gene is TRBD1 (6 bases). The CDR3 DNA sequence: TGTGCCAGCAGCTTGGCAGGGGCCCCTGAAGCTTTCTTT. Protein product: CASSLAGAPEAFF.